This entry is about one T cell receptor (beta chain). TCRdb reanalysed the 5' RACE reads using MiXCR and keeps one entry per CDR3 protein. The sample holds a few hundred thousand distinct CDR3 sequences, approximately 15% seen once. The record originates from a study of T-cell memory formation after mild COVID-19. Germline V gives CDR1 PRHDT, CDR2 FYEKMQ (reference sequence). V gave up 7 bases and J gave up 1 base, with 25 bases separating them. The CDR3 runs 19 residues. The sequence derives from a man aged 18-30 years who had mild COVID-19 (a few samples of this study predate the infection). Cell type and time point are not known. Material: PBMCs or a T cell subset sorted from them (not recorded which). V gene TRBV13 combines with J gene TRBJ2-2; D is possibly TRBD2 (5 bases). The CDR3 is CASTRKPTRARGNTGELFF. DNA for the CDR3: TGTGCCAGCACCCGCAAACCGACTCGGGCCCGGGGGAACACCGGGGAGCTGTTTTTT.